This T cell receptor (beta chain) came from a study of shared clonotypes between healthy human individuals. Sequenced by immunoSEQ multiplex PCR; TCRdb stores in-frame clones only, minus some. The table lists around 1.5 million clones, approximately 98% of them singletons. V gave up 6 bases and J gave up 10 bases, with 18 bases separating them. The CDR3 runs 14 residues. In germline, CDR1 is SGHAT, CDR2 FQNNGV. The material sequenced was naive CD4+ T cells sorted from blood. Subset specified: CD45RA+ positively selected. The genes are TRBV11-2 and TRBJ1-4; weak D call: TRBD1 (6 bases). This sequence was found in a man aged 25 to 45 in good health. DNA for the CDR3: TGTGCCAGCAGAACCTCAGGGGAGAAAGGAAAACTGTTTTTT. This encodes CASRTSGEKGKLFF.